This T cell receptor beta chain derives from a study of cytomegalovirus exposure and HLA in healthy donors. It was with 60 Vbeta and 13 Jbeta primers that the PCR ran. Libraries were prepared by immunoSEQ multiplex PCR; TCRdb keeps only in-frame clonotypes and omits some of them. The sample records around 110,000 clones, roughly 87% being singletons. The V gene's germline CDR1 is SEHNR and CDR2 FQNEAQ (reference sequence). The CDR3 length is 14 residues. V lost 3 bases to trimming and J lost 6 bases, with 11 bases between them. About this clone itself: Its antigen is still unknown.

Notes on the study in general: A later analysis reportedly identified an Asian-associated ancestry cluster as carrying fewer N-insertions than the approximately 710-donor mean. There were 150 to 200 TCR beta chains listed as cytomegalovirus-associated. As a later analysis showed, a missense DCLRE1C variant was linked to trimming of TCR beta V- and J-genes.

The sample consisted of PBMCs. The rearrangement links TRBV7-9 to TRBJ2-2; D perhaps matches TRBD2 (6 bases). The TCR was taken from a man aged 25-45 years in good health and CMV-seropositive. The CDR3 loop reads CASSFEGLAGELFF. In DNA form, the CDR3 reads TGTGCCAGCAGCTTTGAGGGACTGGCCGGGGAGCTGTTTTTT. The full variable domain, in which reference TRBV7-9 and TRBJ2-2 provide the parts outside the CDR3, is DTGVSQNPRHKITKRGQNVTFRCDPISEHNRLYWYRQTLGQGPEFLTYFQNEAQLEKSRLLSDRFSAERPKGSFSTLEIQRTEQGDSAMYLCASSFEGLAGELFFGEGSRLTVL.